The next 16 T cell receptor beta chains were all read from a single sample in a study of CXCR4 blockade with PD-1 therapy in pancreatic cancer. The method was immunoSEQ multiplex PCR; TCRdb's version includes in-frame clones alone and lacks a portion of them. The sample yields about 8,100 clones, approximately 54% seen once. Sequenced input: tumor tissue. The receptors derive from a human donor with pancreatic ductal adenocarcinoma.

The genes are TRBV28 and TRBJ1-4; D perhaps matches TRBD1 (6 bases). The V end lost 6 bases, the J end lost 7 bases, and 12 bases lay between the germline ends. The germline V gene encodes CDR1 MDHEN and CDR2 SYDVKM. The CDR3 spans 13 residues. CDR3 sequence: CASRKTGSEKLFF. For the CDR3, the DNA is TGTGCCAGCAGAAAGACAGGATCTGAAAAACTGTTTTTT.

This clone was detected only once. This rearrangement joins TRBV10-2 to TRBJ2-3; the match to TRBD2 covers 9 bases. The CDR3 runs to 14 residues. Germline CDR1 is WSHSY and CDR2 is SAAADI. The V segment lost 4 bases and the J segment 6 bases; nucleotides outside the gene matches: 5. Here the CDR3 DNA reads TGCGCCAGCAGTGGGGGACTAGCTAGCGATACGCAGTATTTT. Translation: CASSGGLASDTQYF.

The CDR3 sequence: CASSAADNYGYTF. CDR3 DNA: TGTGCCAGCAGTGCGGCGGACAACTATGGCTACACCTTC. The gene calls are TRBV25-1 and TRBJ1-2; no clear D. CDR3 size: 13 residues. V was cut by 4 bases and J by 2 bases, with 8 bases left in between. Per germline, CDR1 MGHDK and CDR2 SYGVNS.

The gene calls are TRBV18 and TRBJ2-3; 9 bases map to TRBD2. Per the germline V gene, CDR1 is KGHSH and CDR2 is LQKENI. V lost 6 bases, J lost 3 bases, and 10 bases stayed unmatched. The CDR3 sequence is 16 residues long. Here the CDR3 DNA reads TGTGCCAGCTCGATCTTTAGCGGGAGAGAAACAGATACGCAGTATTTT. Protein: CASSIFSGRETDTQYF. Full variable domain (remainder filled in from reference TRBV18 and TRBJ2-3): NAGVMQNPRHLVRRRGQEARLRCSPMKGHSHVYWYRQLPEEGLKFMVYLQKENIIDESGMPKERFSAEFPKEGPSILRIQQVVRGDSAAYFCASSIFSGRETDTQYFGPGTRLTVL.

This clone has only a few counts. The rearrangement uses TRBV6-4 and TRBJ2-2, with TRBD1 matching 8 bases. With 5 bases clipped from V and 5 bases from J, the junction kept 7 bases outside the gene matches. The CDR3 is 15 residues long. Germline V gene data show CDR1 as MRHNA and CDR2 as SNTAGT. The CDR3 region is CASSSRTGITGELFF. CDR3 sequence (DNA): TGTGCCAGCAGTTCTAGGACAGGGATTACCGGGGAGCTGTTTTTT.

The gene calls are TRBV2 and TRBJ2-1, with D tentatively TRBD1 (6 bases). The germline gives CDR1 SNHLY, CDR2 FYNNEI. The CDR3 totals 14 residues. The V and J ends lost 4 bases and 6 bases respectively, with 13 bases between them. The CDR3 coding sequence is TGTGCCAGCAGTGTAAGACAGGCCTCCAATGAGCAGTTCTTC. Amino acid sequence: CASSVRQASNEQFF.

This chain joins TRBV7-2 and TRBJ2-1; 8 bases line up with TRBD2. Germline V gives CDR1 SGHTA, CDR2 FQGNSA. The CDR3 is made up of 15 amino acids. V trimming: 3 bases; J trimming: 4 bases; junction bases outside the gene matches: 5. This chain's CDR3 is CASSFSGLGYNEQFF. CDR3 in DNA: TGTGCCAGCAGCTTTTCGGGACTAGGGTACAATGAGCAGTTCTTC.

The V call is TRBV30, the J call TRBJ1-2; TRBD1 aligns across 8 bases. This CDR3 has 14 amino acids. Germline V CDR1 and CDR2: GTSNPN, SVGIG (reference sequence). Germline trimming cut 2 bases from V and 8 bases from J; bases unmatched to any gene: 10. CDR3 bases: TGTGCCTGGAGTTCCTCGGGACAGGTGGTGGGCTACACCTTC. Its translation is CAWSSSGQVVGYTF.

The chain employs TRBV19 and TRBJ1-1; 8 bases align to TRBD1. V lost 7 bases and J lost 5; bases outside the gene matches: 6. CDR1 and CDR2 from the germline V gene are LNHDA and SQIVND (reference sequence). The CDR3 sequence is 13 residues long. Here the CDR3 DNA reads TGTGCCAGTAAGACAGGGGCGCTGACTGAAGCTTTCTTT. It specifies CASKTGALTEAFF. The variable domain in full, with the rest retrieved from reference TRBV19 and TRBJ1-1, is DGGITQSPKYLFRKEGQNVTLSCEQNLNHDAMYWYRQDPGQGLRLIYYSQIVNDFQKGDIAEGYSVSREKKESFPLTVTSAQKNPTAFYLCASKTGALTEAFFGQGTRLTVV.

The rearrangement links TRBV6-8 to TRBJ1-1; D uncertain. The CDR3 is made up of 14 amino acids. V shed 6 bases and J shed 6 bases, with 17 bases lying between them. The germline gives CDR1 MNHGY, CDR2 SAAAGT. The CDR3 reads CASRDQEQWSEAFF. The DNA for the CDR3 is TGTGCCAGCAGAGATCAGGAGCAGTGGTCTGAAGCTTTCTTT.

This clone appeared once. In DNA form, the CDR3 reads TGCAGCGCCTCCCCCCCCGAGCGGTACAATGAGCAGTTCTTC. Amino acid sequence: CSASPPERYNEQFF. V gene TRBV29-1 combines with J gene TRBJ2-1, with D perhaps TRBD2 (5 bases). The V and J ends lost 7 bases and 4 bases respectively, with 17 bases between them. This CDR3 comprises 14 residues. Per the germline V gene, CDR1 is SQVTM and CDR2 is ANQGSEA.

V is TRBV11-3 and J is TRBJ2-2; D is undetermined. The V end lost 3 bases, the J end lost 2 bases, and 10 bases lay between the germline ends. Germline V gene sequence: CDR1 SGHNT, CDR2 YENEEA. This CDR3 comprises 15 residues. The DNA for the CDR3 is TGTGCCAGCAGCTTGGCGTCCAGAAACACCGGGGAGCTGTTTTTT. Its translation is CASSLASRNTGELFF.

The V gene is TRBV19, the J gene TRBJ2-6; D is perhaps TRBD2 (5 bases). The CDR3 spans 14 residues. V lost 8 bases and J lost 7, with 15 bases in between. Germline V CDR1 and CDR2: LNHDA, SQIVND (reference sequence). The CDR3 loop reads CASDSGSLANVLTF. The CDR3 nucleotides are TGTGCCAGTGATTCGGGGTCCCTTGCCAACGTCCTGACTTTC.

V is TRBV18 and J is TRBJ2-7; no firm D call. Trimming took off 3 bases at V and 0 bases at J, with 9 bases between the two ends. Germline V gene lookup returns CDR1 KGHSH and CDR2 LQKENI. CDR3 length: 14 amino acids. CDR3 in amino acids: CASSPGSNSYEQYF. For the CDR3, the DNA is TGTGCCAGCTCACCTGGATCGAACTCCTACGAGCAGTACTTC.

CDR3 in amino acids: CAWSAPGQGTGQPQHF. The CDR3 DNA is TGTGCCTGGAGTGCGCCGGGACAGGGGACCGGACAGCCCCAGCATTTT. The chain is built from TRBV30 and TRBJ1-5, with TRBD1 matching 10 bases. CDR1 is GTSNPN and CDR2 is SVGIG in the germline V gene (reference sequence). The CDR3 runs to 16 residues. Trimming removed 1 base from V and 7 bases from J; junction bases left unmatched: 10.

This clone has just a few counts. The chain employs TRBV11-3 and TRBJ2-1, with D hard to call. Trimming removed 5 bases from V and 2 bases from J, with 13 bases in between. CDR1 SGHNT and CDR2 YENEEA come from the germline V gene. CDR3 length equals 15 residues. CDR3 loop: CASSPSDGPYNEQFF. DNA for the CDR3: TGTGCCAGCAGCCCCAGCGACGGACCCTACAATGAGCAGTTCTTC.